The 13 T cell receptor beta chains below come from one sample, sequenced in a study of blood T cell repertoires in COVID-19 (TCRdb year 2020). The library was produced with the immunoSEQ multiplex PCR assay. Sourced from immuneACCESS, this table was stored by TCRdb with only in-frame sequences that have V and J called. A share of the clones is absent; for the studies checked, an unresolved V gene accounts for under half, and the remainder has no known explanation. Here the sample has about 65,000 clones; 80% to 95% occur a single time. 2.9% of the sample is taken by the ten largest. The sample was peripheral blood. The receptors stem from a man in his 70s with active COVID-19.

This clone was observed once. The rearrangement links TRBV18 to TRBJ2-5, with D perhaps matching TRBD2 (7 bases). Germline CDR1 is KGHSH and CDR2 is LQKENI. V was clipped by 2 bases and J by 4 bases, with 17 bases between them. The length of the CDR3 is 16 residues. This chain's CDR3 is CASSPESRGASETQYF. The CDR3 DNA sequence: TGTGCCAGCTCACCAGAGTCCCGGGGGGCTTCAGAGACCCAGTACTTC.

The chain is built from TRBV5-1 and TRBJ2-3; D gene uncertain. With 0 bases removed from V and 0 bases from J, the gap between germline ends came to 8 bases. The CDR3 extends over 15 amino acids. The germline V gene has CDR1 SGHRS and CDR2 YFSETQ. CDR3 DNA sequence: TGCGCCAGCAGCTTGGATAATACTAGCACAGATACGCAGTATTTT. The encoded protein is CASSLDNTSTDTQYF.

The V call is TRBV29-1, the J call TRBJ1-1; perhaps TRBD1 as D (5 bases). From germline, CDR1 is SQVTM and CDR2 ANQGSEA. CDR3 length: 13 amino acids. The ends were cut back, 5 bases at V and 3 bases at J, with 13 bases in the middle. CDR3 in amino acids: CSVPGLGDTEAFF. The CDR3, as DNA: TGCAGCGTTCCAGGTCTAGGGGACACTGAAGCTTTCTTT.

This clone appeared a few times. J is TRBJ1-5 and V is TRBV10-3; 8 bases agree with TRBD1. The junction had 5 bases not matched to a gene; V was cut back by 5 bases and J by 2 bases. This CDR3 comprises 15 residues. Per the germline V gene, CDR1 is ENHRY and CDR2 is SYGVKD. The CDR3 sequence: CAISQTGDGNQPQHF. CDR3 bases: TGTGCCATCAGTCAGACAGGGGACGGCAATCAGCCCCAGCATTTT.

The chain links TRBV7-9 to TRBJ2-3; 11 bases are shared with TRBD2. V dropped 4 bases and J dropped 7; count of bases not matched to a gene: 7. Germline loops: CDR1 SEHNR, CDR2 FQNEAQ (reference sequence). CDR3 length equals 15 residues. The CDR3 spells CASSSLAGASNTQYF. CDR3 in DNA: TGTGCCAGCAGCTCACTAGCGGGGGCATCAAATACGCAGTATTTT.

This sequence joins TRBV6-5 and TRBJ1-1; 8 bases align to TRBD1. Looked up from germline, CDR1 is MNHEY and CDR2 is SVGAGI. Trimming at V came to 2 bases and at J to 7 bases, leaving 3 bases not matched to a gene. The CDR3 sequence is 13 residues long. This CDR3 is CASSYVTGDEAFF. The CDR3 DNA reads TGTGCCAGCAGTTACGTGACAGGGGATGAAGCTTTCTTT.

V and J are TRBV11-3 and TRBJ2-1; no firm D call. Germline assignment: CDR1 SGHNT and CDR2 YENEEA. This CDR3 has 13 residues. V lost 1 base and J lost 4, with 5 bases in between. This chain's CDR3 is CASSLAGYNEQFF. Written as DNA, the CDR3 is TGTGCCAGCAGCTTAGCGGGTTACAATGAGCAGTTCTTC.

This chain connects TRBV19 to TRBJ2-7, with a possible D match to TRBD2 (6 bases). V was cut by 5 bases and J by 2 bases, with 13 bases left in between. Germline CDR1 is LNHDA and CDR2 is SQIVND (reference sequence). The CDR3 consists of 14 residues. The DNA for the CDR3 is TGTGCCAGTAGTCTCGGGACTGGGGCCTACGAGCAGTACTTC. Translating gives CASSLGTGAYEQYF.

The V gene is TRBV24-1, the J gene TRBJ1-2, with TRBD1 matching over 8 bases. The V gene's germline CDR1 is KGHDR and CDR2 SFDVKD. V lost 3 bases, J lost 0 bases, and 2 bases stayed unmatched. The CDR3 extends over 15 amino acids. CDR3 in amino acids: CATSDGTGTNYGYTF. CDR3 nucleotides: TGTGCCACCAGTGATGGGACAGGTACTAACTATGGCTACACCTTC.

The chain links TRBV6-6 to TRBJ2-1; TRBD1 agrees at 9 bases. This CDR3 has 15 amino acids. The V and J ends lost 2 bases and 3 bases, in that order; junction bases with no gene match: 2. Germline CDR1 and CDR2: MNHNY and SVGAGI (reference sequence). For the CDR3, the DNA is TGTGCCAGCAGTTACCGGGACAGGGTCTACAATGAGCAGTTCTTC. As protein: CASSYRDRVYNEQFF.

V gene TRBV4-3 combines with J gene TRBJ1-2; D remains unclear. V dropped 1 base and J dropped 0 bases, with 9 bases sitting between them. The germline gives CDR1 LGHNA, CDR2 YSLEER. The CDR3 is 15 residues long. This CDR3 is CASSQVRGANYGYTF. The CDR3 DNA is TGCGCCAGCAGCCAAGTTCGAGGAGCTAACTATGGCTACACCTTC.

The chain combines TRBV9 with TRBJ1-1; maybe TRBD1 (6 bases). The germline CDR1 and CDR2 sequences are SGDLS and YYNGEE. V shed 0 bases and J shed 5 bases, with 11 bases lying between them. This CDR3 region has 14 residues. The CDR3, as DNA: TGTGCCAGCAGCGTAGGGTGGACAGCGACTGAAGCTTTCTTT. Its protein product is CASSVGWTATEAFF.

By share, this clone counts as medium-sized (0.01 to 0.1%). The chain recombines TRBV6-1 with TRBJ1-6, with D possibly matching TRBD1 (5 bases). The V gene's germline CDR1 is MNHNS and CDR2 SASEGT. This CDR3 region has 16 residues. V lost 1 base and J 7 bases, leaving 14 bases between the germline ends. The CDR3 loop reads CASSEGPGWGNSPLHF. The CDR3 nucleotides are TGTGCCAGCAGTGAAGGCCCAGGCTGGGGCAATTCACCCCTCCACTTT.